These 29 T cell receptor beta chains were all obtained from the same sample, sequenced in a study of T cell responses to AZD1222 COVID-19 vaccine. Assay: immunoSEQ multiplex PCR; the TCRdb copy retains only in-frame clones and omits some. Among tens of thousands of clones listed, approximately 83% were seen once. The source was peripheral blood, collected on day 0 of AZD1222 vaccination. These receptors were obtained from an adult in good health.

This chain uses TRBV20-1 with TRBJ2-3; D might be TRBD1 (6 bases). Germline CDR1 reads DFQATT; CDR2 reads SNEGSKA (reference sequence). This CDR3 is built from 11 residues. V was pared by 6 bases and J by 6 bases, with 10 bases between. As DNA, the CDR3 is TGCAGTGCGGGACACGGGGATACGCAGTATTTT. Translated: CSAGHGDTQYF.

The chain is built from TRBV6-5 and TRBJ1-1; D is perhaps TRBD1 (5 bases). CDR3 length: 13 residues. V gave up 9 bases and J gave up 6 bases, with 17 bases separating them. CDR1 and CDR2 (germline): MNHEY, SVGAGI. Here the CDR3 DNA reads TGTGCCAGTCACCTGGGGGTGGGTGCTGAAGCTTTCTTT. Encoded protein: CASHLGVGAEAFF.

The V gene is TRBV2, the J gene TRBJ1-3; a weak D match, TRBD1 (5 bases). V dropped 6 bases and J dropped 0 bases, with 15 bases sitting between them. This CDR3 comprises 16 residues. Germline assignment: CDR1 SNHLY and CDR2 FYNNEI. The CDR3 region is CASSRTGPDSGNTIYF. Here the CDR3 DNA reads TGTGCCAGCAGCAGAACAGGACCAGACTCTGGAAACACCATATATTTT. The variable domain in full, completed from reference TRBV2 and TRBJ1-3, reads EPEVTQTPSHQVTQMGQEVILRCVPISNHLYFYWYRQILGQKVEFLVSFYNNEISEKSEIFDDQFSVERPDGSNFTLKIRSTKLEDSAMYFCASSRTGPDSGNTIYFGEGSWLTVV.

The chain carries TRBV3-1 (or the pseudogene TRBV3-2) and TRBJ1-5; weak D call: TRBD1 (5 bases). The CDR3 is 14 residues long. The ends were cut back, 0 bases at V and 7 bases at J, with 10 bases in the middle. CDR1 is LGHDT and CDR2 is YNNKEL in the germline V gene (reference sequence). Here the CDR3 DNA reads TGTGCCAGCAGCCAAGATAGCGGGGCCCAGCCCCAGCATTTT. This translates into CASSQDSGAQPQHF.

As for this clone: The junction departs from the called germline gene at one end, perhaps through a read error. V and J are TRBV28 and TRBJ1-5; possibly TRBD1 for D (5 bases). The CDR3 has 21 amino acids. From germline, CDR1 is MDHEN and CDR2 SYDVKM. The CDR3 protein is CASSLGFSGSGTDLSNQPQHF. CDR3 in DNA: TGTGCCAGCAGTTTAGGTTTCTCAGGATCCGGGACGGATCTTAGCAATCAGCCCCAGCATTTC.

J is TRBJ2-3 and V is TRBV7-9; TRBD1 might be the D (5 bases). The CDR3 spans 15 residues. Trimming removed 0 bases at V and 7 bases at J, with 14 bases between. The germline gives CDR1 SEHNR, CDR2 FQNEAQ (reference sequence). CDR3 in amino acids: CASSLAGRALYTQYF. As DNA, the CDR3 is TGTGCCAGCAGCTTAGCCGGCAGGGCGCTATATACGCAGTATTTT.

The chain couples TRBV28 to TRBJ1-3; possible D gene TRBD1, 5 bases. The V gene's germline CDR1 is MDHEN and CDR2 SYDVKM. The CDR3 length is 14 residues. V was shortened by 9 bases and J by 0 bases, with 12 bases between the two germline ends. CDR3 loop: CASQDSFSGNTIYF. CDR3 sequence (DNA): TGTGCCAGTCAAGACAGCTTCTCTGGAAACACCATATATTTT.

This clone is labeled as medium-sized. CDR3 sequence (DNA): TGCGCCAGCAGCCTTATCCGAAATCAGCCCCAGCATTTT. Amino acid sequence: CASSLIRNQPQHF. The chain joins TRBV4-1 to TRBJ1-5; no definite D call. Trimming pared 4 bases from V and 4 bases from J, leaving 8 bases between. CDR1 MGHRA and CDR2 YSYEKL come from the germline V gene. The CDR3 covers 13 residues.

The V gene is TRBV7-9, the J gene TRBJ2-5; D is unresolved. The CDR3 consists of 15 residues. CDR1 is SEHNR, CDR2 FQNEAQ, per germline (reference sequence). V lost 6 bases and J 1 base, leaving 15 bases between the germline ends. In DNA, the CDR3 is TGTGCCAGCAGTCCAAGGATTGACACCCAAGAGACCCAGTACTTC. Translation: CASSPRIDTQETQYF. Together with reference TRBV7-9 and TRBJ2-5, the CDR3 gives the full variable domain: DTGVSQNPRHKITKRGQNVTFRCDPISEHNRLYWYRQTLGQGPEFLTYFQNEAQLEKSRLLSDRFSAERPKGSFSTLEIQRTEQGDSAMYLCASSPRIDTQETQYFGPGTRLLVL.

The chain has TRBV6-2 or TRBV6-3 and TRBJ2-1, with D uncertain. The V gene's germline CDR1 is MNHEY and CDR2 SVGEGT. The CDR3 covers 15 residues. V gave up 1 base and J gave up 2 bases, with 9 bases separating them. The CDR3 bases are TGTGCCAGCAGTTACTTGGGGAATCCCTACAATGAGCAGTTCTTC. The encoded protein is CASSYLGNPYNEQFF.

The chain carries TRBV10-3 and TRBJ2-7; D tentatively reads TRBD1 or TRBD2 (5 bases each). The V end lost 0 bases, the J end lost 4 bases, and 16 bases lay between the germline ends. The CDR3 is 16 residues long. Germline CDR1 ENHRY, CDR2 SYGVKD. This chain's CDR3 is CAISESKGSGIYEQYF. The CDR3 nucleotides are TGTGCCATCAGTGAGTCGAAGGGGAGCGGTATTTACGAGCAGTACTTC.

The chain has TRBV6-5 and TRBJ1-2; 9 bases align to TRBD1. Germline values: CDR1 MNHEY, CDR2 SVGAGI. The V segment lost 5 bases and the J segment 4 bases; nucleotides outside the gene matches: 8. The CDR3 is made up of 15 amino acids. CDR3 sequence: CASSRPGTGSYGYTF. The CDR3 DNA follows: TGTGCCAGCAGTAGACCCGGGACAGGGAGCTATGGCTACACCTTC.

The chain carries TRBV28 and TRBJ2-7; D may match TRBD1 or TRBD2 (5 bases each). The germline CDR1 and CDR2 sequences are MDHEN and SYDVKM. V was clipped by 5 bases and J by 3 bases, with 17 bases between them. This CDR3 has 15 residues. CDR3 residues: CASSLEGNQGYEQYF. CDR3 sequence (DNA): TGTGCCAGCAGTCTCGAGGGGAACCAAGGCTACGAGCAGTACTTC.

The rearrangement links TRBV10-3 to TRBJ2-7; TRBD1 agrees at 9 bases. The CDR3 loop spans 22 amino acids. Germline loops: CDR1 ENHRY, CDR2 SYGVKD. V shed 2 bases, J shed 2 bases, and the junction held 25 bases outside the gene matches. CDR3 sequence (DNA): TGTGCCATCAGTGAGCTGTTAATTTTGGGACAGGGACCGGACCCGCTTCCCTACGAGCAGTACTTC. This translates into CAISELLILGQGPDPLPYEQYF.

The chain is built from TRBV24-1 and TRBJ2-7; a weak D match, TRBD2 (5 bases). Germline loops: CDR1 KGHDR, CDR2 SFDVKD. The CDR3 extends over 11 amino acids. V lost 4 bases and J 6 bases, leaving 6 bases between the germline ends. CDR3: CATSERGEQYF. The DNA for the CDR3 is TGTGCCACCAGTGAACGGGGCGAGCAGTACTTC.

This chain uses TRBV10-3 with TRBJ1-4; perhaps TRBD1 as D (5 bases). The CDR3 consists of 16 residues. The germline CDR1 and CDR2 sequences are ENHRY and SYGVKD. The V end lost 0 bases, the J end lost 7 bases, and 15 bases lay between the germline ends. The CDR3 DNA sequence: TGTGCCATCAGTGAGTCCTGGTGGCAGGGAGTTGAAAAACTGTTTTTT. Protein: CAISESWWQGVEKLFF.

V and J are TRBV19 and TRBJ2-2; 8 nucleotides match TRBD1. V lost 4 bases and J lost 6; bases outside the gene matches: 1. CDR1 is LNHDA, CDR2 SQIVND, per germline (reference sequence). The length of the CDR3 is 13 residues. DNA for the CDR3: TGTGCCAGTAGTACCAGGGGGCCCGGGGAGCTGTTTTTT. Its protein is CASSTRGPGELFF. Supplemented by reference TRBV19 and TRBJ2-2, the full variable domain reads DGGITQSPKYLFRKEGQNVTLSCEQNLNHDAMYWYRQDPGQGLRLIYYSQIVNDFQKGDIAEGYSVSREKKESFPLTVTSAQKNPTAFYLCASSTRGPGELFFGEGSRLTVL.

The sample holds a few counts of this clone. Other DNA sequences in this specimen translate into the identical CDR3. J is TRBJ2-3 and V is TRBV5-1; no firm D call. CDR1 SGHRS and CDR2 YFSETQ come from the germline V gene. Between the trimmed V and J ends, which lost 4 bases and 0 bases, there was a span of 6 bases. The CDR3 spans 13 residues. In DNA form, the CDR3 reads TGCGCCAGCAGCCCGGATAGCACAGATACGCAGTATTTT. Its translation: CASSPDSTDTQYF.

A few counts support this clone. The rearrangement joins TRBV7-9 to TRBJ1-4; maybe TRBD1 (6 bases). Looked up from germline, CDR1 is SEHNR and CDR2 is FQNEAQ (reference sequence). This CDR3 is built from 16 residues. The V and J ends lost 4 bases and 4 bases respectively, with 16 bases between them. The CDR3 here is CASSSGPDRINEKLFF. CDR3 coding DNA: TGTGCCAGCAGCTCAGGTCCCGACAGGATTAATGAAAAACTGTTTTTT.

The chain uses TRBV29-1 and TRBJ2-1, with D tentatively TRBD1 (6 bases). This CDR3 region has 13 residues. The germline CDR1 and CDR2 sequences are SQVTM and ANQGSEA. The ends were cut back, 6 bases at V and 8 bases at J, with 17 bases in the middle. DNA for the CDR3: TGCAGCGTGTCAACCGGGACATGGGATGAGCAGTTCTTC. Protein product: CSVSTGTWDEQFF.

The rearrangement uses TRBV27 and TRBJ2-7; D is unclear. V was trimmed by 0 bases and J by 0 bases, leaving 6 bases between them. From germline, CDR1 is MNHEY and CDR2 SMNVEV (reference sequence). The CDR3 runs to 14 residues. The CDR3 spells CASSLSGISYEQYF. DNA of the CDR3: TGTGCCAGCAGTTTATCAGGGATCTCCTACGAGCAGTACTTC.

The chain links TRBV12-2 to TRBJ1-5; TRBD1 is the table's D call and was not checked against the DNA. TRBV12-2 is marked as a pseudogene. The CDR3 sequence is 14 residues long. CDR3 residues: CASRLDRVHQPQHF. CDR3 sequence (DNA): TGTGCAAGTCGCCTGGACAGGGTCCATCAGCCCCAGCATTTT.

The chain recombines TRBV29-1 with TRBJ1-2; 7 positions match TRBD1. The CDR3 runs to 13 residues. The germline V gene has CDR1 SQVTM and CDR2 ANQGSEA. V lost 7 bases, J lost 8 bases, and 13 bases stayed unmatched. The CDR3 spells CSAGQTGNEGYTF. CDR3 coding DNA: TGCAGCGCAGGCCAGACAGGGAATGAAGGCTACACCTTC.

The chain links TRBV6-5 to TRBJ1-5; 10 nucleotides align to TRBD1. The CDR3 has 16 amino acids. Losses at the gene ends were 0 bases for V and 2 bases for J; bases not matched to a gene: 1. The germline CDR1 and CDR2 sequences are MNHEY and SVGAGI. CDR3 amino acids: CASSYSGTGGNQPQHF. The CDR3 DNA sequence: TGTGCCAGCAGTTACTCGGGGACAGGGGGCAATCAGCCCCAGCATTTT.

The rearrangement uses TRBV9 and TRBJ1-1, with TRBD1 matching over 7 bases. The J segment lost 7 bases and the V segment lost 2 bases, leaving 11 bases of the junction unmatched. CDR3 size: 15 residues. The germline CDR1 and CDR2 sequences are SGDLS and YYNGEE. In DNA, the CDR3 is TGTGCCAGCAGCGTCTCGGGGACAGCTTCGATTGAAGCTTTCTTT. It codes for CASSVSGTASIEAFF.

The rearrangement uses TRBV2 and TRBJ2-2; maybe TRBD2 (6 bases). V shed 4 bases and J shed 8 bases, with 11 bases lying between them. Germline V CDR1 and CDR2: SNHLY, FYNNEI. This CDR3 is built from 13 residues. This CDR3 reads CASSGFGRGELFF. The CDR3 nucleotides are TGTGCCAGCAGTGGATTTGGGAGGGGGGAGCTGTTTTTT.

The chain has TRBV15 and TRBJ1-1; tentative D call: TRBD1 (6 bases). Trimming shortened V by 6 bases and J by 5 bases, and 16 bases separated the two germline ends. This CDR3 spans 14 amino acids. Germline CDR1 is LNHNV and CDR2 is YYDKDF (reference sequence). CDR3: CATRPGQRVTEAFF. CDR3 sequence (DNA): TGTGCCACCAGGCCGGGACAAAGAGTGACTGAAGCTTTCTTT.

The chain's CDR3 is CASATGNTEAFF. The CDR3 DNA reads as TGTGCCAGCGCAACAGGGAACACTGAAGCTTTCTTT. V is TRBV28 and J is TRBJ1-1, with D possibly matching TRBD1 (5 bases). V lost 8 bases and J lost 1, with 8 bases in between. The CDR3 consists of 12 residues. CDR1 and CDR2 (germline): MDHEN, SYDVKM.

The chain links TRBV3-1 (or the pseudogene TRBV3-2) to TRBJ2-2; 10 bases agree with TRBD2. The V gene end was trimmed by 1 base and the J gene end by 3 bases; junction bases not matched to a gene: 8. Per the germline V gene, CDR1 is LGHDT and CDR2 is YNNKEL (reference sequence). This CDR3 contains 18 residues. The CDR3 here is CASSQGLAGVSDTGELFF. CDR3 DNA sequence: TGTGCCAGCAGCCAAGGGCTAGCGGGGGTGTCGGACACCGGGGAGCTGTTTTTT.